The 29 T cell receptor beta chains listed next were all sequenced from one sample in a study of blood T cell repertoires in COVID-19. Libraries were prepared by immunoSEQ multiplex PCR; TCRdb keeps only in-frame clonotypes and omits some of them. The table includes 200,000 or so clones, about nine tenths detected once. The sequenced sample consisted of PBMCs or T cells enriched from blood (not recorded which). The source is a young man in a cohort exposed to, infected with or recovered from COVID-19 (not recorded which).

The genes are TRBV14 and TRBJ2-1, with a tentative D call TRBD2 (6 bases). The CDR3 has 17 amino acids. The germline V gene encodes CDR1 SGHDN and CDR2 FVKESK. Trimming shortened V by 4 bases and J by 4 bases, and 20 bases separated the two germline ends. For the CDR3, the DNA is TGTGCCAGCAGCCCGCGGGGCAGGGTCAATTCTTACAATGAGCAGTTCTTC. The encoded protein is CASSPRGRVNSYNEQFF. The full variable domain, with the rest looked up from reference TRBV14 and TRBJ2-1, is EAGVTQFPSHSVIEKGQTVTLRCDPISGHDNLYWYRRVMGKEIKFLLHFVKESKQDESGMPNNRFLAERTGGTYSTLKVQPAELEDSGVYFCASSPRGRVNSYNEQFFGPGTRLTVL.

The genes are TRBV28 and TRBJ1-1; 8 bases fit TRBD1. The CDR3 totals 13 residues. V lost 8 bases, J lost 1 base, and 3 bases stayed unmatched. Germline-derived CDR1 and CDR2 are MDHEN and SYDVKM. Here the CDR3 DNA reads TGTGCCAGCCCCGGACAGGGGAACACTGAAGCTTTCTTT. Translated: CASPGQGNTEAFF.

The genes are TRBV6-4 and TRBJ1-1; tentative D call: TRBD1 (6 bases). The CDR3 sequence is 14 residues long. V dropped 1 base and J dropped 5 bases, with 11 bases sitting between them. CDR1 and CDR2 from the germline V gene are MRHNA and SNTAGT. In DNA form, the CDR3 reads TGTGCCAGCAGTGACTACCTGGGGGCGACTGAAGCTTTCTTT. Its translation is CASSDYLGATEAFF.

The gene calls are TRBV28 and TRBJ1-5, with 12 bases identical to TRBD1. This CDR3 is built from 15 residues. Germline lookup yields CDR1 MDHEN and CDR2 SYDVKM. Trimming at V came to 5 bases and at J to 9 bases, leaving 8 bases not matched to a gene. Written as DNA, the CDR3 is TGTGCCAGCAGTCGCACGGGACAGGGGGCGAGGCCCCAGCATTTT. Encoded protein: CASSRTGQGARPQHF. Filled out from reference TRBV28 and TRBJ1-5, the complete variable domain reads DVKVTQSSRYLVKRTGEKVFLECVQDMDHENMFWYRQDPGLGLRLIYFSYDVKMKEKGDIPEGYSVSREKKERFSLILESASTNQTSMYLCASSRTGQGARPQHFGDGTRLSIL.

The genes are TRBV5-5 and TRBJ2-3; D call uncertain. V dropped 7 bases and J dropped 4 bases, with 10 bases sitting between them. The CDR3 has 12 residues. Germline values: CDR1 SGHKS, CDR2 YYEKEE (reference sequence). The CDR3: CASSSPADTQYF. The DNA for the CDR3 is TGTGCCAGCTCTTCGCCGGCAGATACGCAGTATTTT.

V usage is TRBV15 and J usage is TRBJ2-7; 10 nucleotides agree with TRBD1. Trimming took 0 bases from V and 3 from J; bases not matched to a gene: 5. CDR3 length equals 16 residues. Germline CDR1 and CDR2: LNHNV and YYDKDF (reference sequence). The chain's CDR3 is CATSRDIGQGVYEQYF. The CDR3 DNA reads TGTGCCACCAGCAGAGATATTGGACAGGGGGTCTACGAGCAGTACTTC.

This sequence joins TRBV5-1 and TRBJ2-1; 12 bases line up with TRBD2. In germline, CDR1 is SGHRS, CDR2 YFSETQ. The CDR3 runs 18 residues. V lost 4 bases to trimming and J lost 5 bases; unmatched junction nucleotides: 13. As DNA, the CDR3 is TGCGCCAGCAGCCCGGGCGCTTGGCTAGCGGGAGGGGACAATGAGCAGTTCTTC. The encoded protein is CASSPGAWLAGGDNEQFF.

The gene calls are TRBV7-8 and TRBJ2-1; TRBD2 matches 7 bases. Germline trimming cut 5 bases from V and 8 bases from J; bases unmatched to any gene: 12. CDR3 length equals 15 residues. Per germline, CDR1 SGHVS and CDR2 FQNEAQ. Here the CDR3 DNA reads TGTGCCAGCAGCACAGCCACCGGGACTACCTATGAGCAGTTCTTC. This translates into CASSTATGTTYEQFF.

This chain joins TRBV27 and TRBJ2-7; TRBD1 is a possible D gene (6 bases). V was clipped by 1 base and J by 0 bases, with 10 bases between them. The length of the CDR3 is 15 residues. Germline V gene sequence: CDR1 MNHEY, CDR2 SMNVEV (reference sequence). Here the CDR3 DNA reads TGTGCCAGCAGTTTATTGGGGACACCCTCCTACGAGCAGTACTTC. Protein sequence: CASSLLGTPSYEQYF.

This clone has a handful of counts. The V gene is TRBV23-1, the J gene TRBJ2-5; maybe TRBD1 (6 bases). TRBV23-1 is filed as an ORF, its function uncertain. Trimming removed 6 bases at V and 6 bases at J, with 20 bases between. The CDR3 runs to 15 residues. Here the CDR3 reads CASRRTHRALQTQYF. CDR3 sequence (DNA): TGCGCCAGCAGAAGAACCCACAGGGCTCTACAGACCCAGTACTTC.

The rearrangement uses TRBV4-1 and TRBJ1-3; D not resolved. The CDR3 covers 14 residues. Germline V lookup: CDR1 MGHRA, CDR2 YSYEKL. V dropped 0 bases and J dropped 2 bases, with 5 bases sitting between them. This CDR3 is CASSQDGAGNTIYF. The CDR3 region has the DNA TGCGCCAGCAGCCAAGACGGAGCTGGAAACACCATATATTTT.

V usage is TRBV11-2 and J usage is TRBJ1-2, with TRBD1 matching 8 bases. V trimming: 6 bases; J trimming: 8 bases; junction bases outside the gene matches: 23. CDR3 length equals 18 residues. Germline V gene sequence: CDR1 SGHAT, CDR2 FQNNGV. CDR3 coding DNA: TGTGCCAGCAGTTTGACCCGAGGACAGGGCCCCCTTTTGGTCGGCTACACCTTC. Amino acid sequence: CASSLTRGQGPLLVGYTF.

The V and J genes are TRBV4-1 and TRBJ1-2, with 8 bases aligning to TRBD1. From germline, CDR1 is MGHRA and CDR2 YSYEKL. The CDR3 has 15 residues. V dropped 1 base and J dropped 4; count of bases not matched to a gene: 5. The CDR3 here is CASSQGRGQVYGYTF. CDR3 coding DNA: TGCGCCAGCAGCCAAGGCAGGGGGCAAGTCTATGGCTACACCTTC.

The J gene is TRBJ2-2, the V gene TRBV14; TRBD2 might be the D (6 bases). CDR3 length: 14 amino acids. Germline CDR1 is SGHDN and CDR2 is FVKESK. Trimming left V 6 bases short and J 2 bases short, with 10 bases between. The CDR3 is CASRREVNTGELFF. CDR3 DNA sequence: TGTGCCAGCAGGCGGGAAGTTAACACCGGGGAGCTGTTTTTT.

The chain carries TRBV9 and TRBJ1-2; maybe TRBD1 (6 bases). CDR3 size: 15 residues. Deletions cut 3 bases from V and 7 bases from J, with 19 bases between. Germline V gives CDR1 SGDLS, CDR2 YYNGEE. The CDR3 loop reads CASSGEQGYGRGYTF. CDR3 coding DNA: TGTGCCAGCAGCGGAGAACAGGGATACGGTCGTGGCTACACCTTC.

The rearrangement joins TRBV4-1 to TRBJ2-7; 9 positions agree with TRBD1. Looked up from germline, CDR1 is MGHRA and CDR2 is YSYEKL. Unmatched junction bases numbered 6, after V lost 0 bases and J lost 6 bases. The length of the CDR3 is 15 residues. CDR3 sequence reads: CASSQDLGTGFEQYF. The DNA of the CDR3 is TGCGCCAGCAGCCAAGATTTAGGGACAGGGTTCGAGCAGTACTTC.

V gene TRBV5-6 combines with J gene TRBJ1-2; TRBD1 might be the D (6 bases). This CDR3 spans 14 amino acids. Trimming left V 4 bases short and J 5 bases short, with 15 bases between. The V gene's germline CDR1 is SGHDT and CDR2 YYEEEE. The CDR3, as DNA: TGTGCCAGCAGCCAAAAAACAGGGTTTTATGGCTACACCTTC. Its translation: CASSQKTGFYGYTF.

This clone is a singleton in its sample. The chain employs TRBV11-2 and TRBJ1-2; 10 positions match TRBD1. Germline V gene sequence: CDR1 SGHAT, CDR2 FQNNGV. The CDR3 totals 17 residues. V lost 2 bases to trimming and J lost 7 bases; unmatched junction nucleotides: 13. As DNA, the CDR3 is TGTGCCAGCAGCTTACTGCCGGGACAGGGGCGCGGTATTGGCTACACCTTC. Amino acids: CASSLLPGQGRGIGYTF. The whole variable domain, filled in from reference TRBV11-2 and TRBJ1-2, reads EAGVAQSPRYKIIEKRQSVAFWCNPISGHATLYWYQQILGQGPKLLIQFQNNGVVDDSQLPKDRFSAERLKGVDSTLKIQPAKLEDSAVYLCASSLLPGQGRGIGYTFGSGTRLTVV.

In its sample, this clone was seen once. CDR3 DNA sequence: TGTGCCAGCAGCTTTCCGAAGGACAAGATGAACACTGAAGCTTTCTTT. Amino acids: CASSFPKDKMNTEAFF. The V call is TRBV7-8, the J call TRBJ1-1; D possibly corresponds to TRBD1 (5 bases). V dropped 3 bases and J dropped 0 bases, with 14 bases sitting between them. This CDR3 is 16 amino acids long. CDR1 SGHVS and CDR2 FQNEAQ come from the germline V gene.

The chain uses TRBV18 and TRBJ2-1, with TRBD2 matching over 7 bases. The V gene end was trimmed by 4 bases and the J gene end by 6 bases; junction bases not matched to a gene: 3. Per germline, CDR1 KGHSH and CDR2 LQKENI. There are 13 residues in the CDR3. The CDR3 reads CASSLGTTNEQFF. CDR3 nucleotide sequence: TGTGCCAGCTCACTCGGGACTACCAATGAGCAGTTCTTC.

The chain is built from TRBV28 and TRBJ1-5; TRBD1 matches 9 bases. This CDR3 region has 15 residues. Trimming at V came to 5 bases and at J to 7 bases, leaving 9 bases not matched to a gene. Germline CDR1 reads MDHEN; CDR2 reads SYDVKM. As DNA, the CDR3 is TGTGCCAGCAGTCCCCCGACAGGGGGAGGCCAGCCCCAGCATTTT. Protein: CASSPPTGGGQPQHF. Full variable domain (rest looked up from reference TRBV28 and TRBJ1-5): DVKVTQSSRYLVKRTGEKVFLECVQDMDHENMFWYRQDPGLGLRLIYFSYDVKMKEKGDIPEGYSVSREKKERFSLILESASTNQTSMYLCASSPPTGGGQPQHFGDGTRLSIL.

This chain connects TRBV4-3 to TRBJ2-2; the match to TRBD2 covers 11 bases. V shed 3 bases and J 5 bases; nucleotides not matched to a gene: 8. The germline V gene has CDR1 LGHNA and CDR2 YSLEER. This CDR3 region has 17 residues. The CDR3 region is CASSHQLAGVSTGELFF. CDR3 nucleotides: TGCGCCAGCAGCCATCAACTAGCGGGAGTTAGTACCGGGGAGCTGTTTTTT.

This clone has only one observation. The rearrangement links TRBV20-1 to TRBJ2-2; 13 positions match TRBD2. Germline CDR1 is DFQATT and CDR2 is SNEGSKA (reference sequence). This CDR3 spans 18 amino acids. J gave up 5 bases and V 3 bases, and 12 bases lay outside the gene matches. As DNA, the CDR3 is TGCAGTGCTAGTGTGGGACTAGCGGGAAGAAAGGGGACCGGGGAGCTGTTTTTT. It specifies CSASVGLAGRKGTGELFF.

This clone has more than one count but fewer than ten. The chain recombines TRBV25-1 with TRBJ2-1, with TRBD2 identical over 7 bases. CDR1 and CDR2 from the germline V gene are MGHDK and SYGVNS. Germline trimming cut 3 bases from V and 6 bases from J; bases unmatched to any gene: 5. The CDR3 extends over 14 amino acids. The CDR3 nucleotides are TGTGCCAGCAGTGACCGGGGGGACTCCAATGAGCAGTTCTTC. Protein product: CASSDRGDSNEQFF.

This rearrangement joins TRBV2 to TRBJ2-5; TRBD1 is a possible D gene (5 bases). Looked up from germline, CDR1 is SNHLY and CDR2 is FYNNEI. The CDR3 runs to 13 residues. Trimming removed 6 bases from V and 4 bases from J, with 12 bases in between. The CDR3 loop reads CASRELGVETQYF. CDR3 in DNA: TGTGCCAGCAGAGAATTAGGGGTAGAGACCCAGTACTTC.

The gene calls are TRBV5-8 and TRBJ1-5, with TRBD1 matching over 7 bases. The CDR3 has 15 residues. V trimming: 0 bases; J trimming: 3 bases; junction bases outside the gene matches: 3. Per germline, CDR1 SGHTS and CDR2 YDEGEE. In nucleotides, the CDR3 is TGTGCCAGCAGCTTGGGACAGGGCAACAATCAGCCCCAGCATTTT. It codes for CASSLGQGNNQPQHF.

In its sample, this clone was seen once. The gene calls are TRBV5-5 and TRBJ1-2, with 7 bases that match TRBD1. Germline-derived CDR1 and CDR2 are SGHKS and YYEKEE (reference sequence). V lost 0 bases, J lost 1 base, and 9 bases stayed unmatched. The length of the CDR3 is 17 residues. The CDR3 protein is CASSLGAGTVYNYGYTF. CDR3 sequence (DNA): TGTGCCAGCAGCTTGGGGGCCGGGACAGTTTATAACTATGGCTACACCTTC.

This sequence joins TRBV6-1 and TRBJ2-1; 8 bases are a match to TRBD1. V shed 4 bases and J 2 bases; nucleotides not matched to a gene: 7. The CDR3 spans 16 residues. The V gene's germline CDR1 is MNHNS and CDR2 SASEGT. The CDR3 nucleotides read TGTGCCAGCAGTGGGACGGGACAGGTGACCTACAATGAGCAGTTCTTC. Encoded protein: CASSGTGQVTYNEQFF.

This clone appeared a few times. The rearrangement joins TRBV28 to TRBJ1-5, with TRBD1 matching over 8 bases. The CDR3 is 15 amino acids. Looked up from germline, CDR1 is MDHEN and CDR2 is SYDVKM. Losses at the gene ends were 8 bases for V and 4 bases for J; bases not matched to a gene: 10. CDR3 in amino acids: CASAPTTGVNQPQHF. CDR3 coding DNA: TGTGCCAGCGCCCCGACGACAGGGGTAAATCAGCCCCAGCATTTT.